This TCR beta chain emerged from a study of monozygotic twins with inflammatory bowel disease. Overall study results and limits: Reduced clonotype sharing with other individuals was observed in IBD patients relative to healthy twins, especially with disease activity.

Of note for this clonotype: What it binds is not known.

TCRdb processed the 5' RACE reads again and assigns one entry to each CDR3 protein, with no DNA. The table lists approximately 400,000 distinct CDR3 sequences. This CDR3 region has 11 residues. Germline-derived CDR1 and CDR2 are SQVTM and ANQGSEA. V gene TRBV29-1 combines with J gene TRBJ1-2; there is no DNA to check the TCRdb D call of TRBD1. The receptor was isolated from a human donor with ulcerative colitis or Crohn's disease, or a healthy co-twin of an affected twin (not recorded which). The specimen sequenced was blood. CDR3 loop: CSVAQGHGYTF.